The 21 T cell receptor beta chains listed next were all sequenced from one sample in a study of OX40 agonist ivuxolimab in advanced cancers. The data were produced by immunoSEQ multiplex PCR, yet TCRdb's version contains in-frame clones alone and is incomplete. Of tens of thousands of clones listed, approximately 81% are singletons. This specimen was CD4+ or CD8+ T cells sorted from blood, taken in a trial of the OX40 agonist ivuxolimab. These receptors all come from an adult with an advanced solid tumor such as melanoma, head and neck, liver or kidney cancer.

The chain is built from TRBV27 and TRBJ2-1; 7 bases are shared with TRBD1. This CDR3 contains 15 residues. The germline V gene encodes CDR1 MNHEY and CDR2 SMNVEV (reference sequence). V dropped 1 base and J dropped 3; count of bases not matched to a gene: 3. CDR3 in DNA: TGTGCCAGCAGTTTATGGACAGGCGTCTACAATGAGCAGTTCTTC. The encoded protein is CASSLWTGVYNEQFF.

This chain uses TRBV11-3 with TRBJ2-5; possibly TRBD1 for D (5 bases). Trimming cost V 3 bases and J 5 bases, with 7 bases left between them. The CDR3 length is 12 residues. Per germline, CDR1 SGHNT and CDR2 YENEEA. In DNA form, the CDR3 reads TGTGCCAGCAGCTTTCCAGGGGAGACCCAGTACTTC. This gives the protein CASSFPGETQYF.

The J gene is TRBJ2-5, the V gene TRBV7-9; D is possibly TRBD2 (5 bases). Germline V gene sequence: CDR1 SEHNR, CDR2 FQNEAQ (reference sequence). The CDR3 sequence is 15 residues long. The ends were cut back, 0 bases at V and 2 bases at J, with 10 bases in the middle. The DNA for the CDR3 is TGTGCCAGCAGCTTAGCGCGAGGGCAGCAAGAGACCCAGTACTTC. It encodes CASSLARGQQETQYF.

In this sample, this clone turned up once. CDR3 DNA: TGTGCCAGCAGGGCGGGGACCCACTATGGCTACACCTTC. It codes for CASRAGTHYGYTF. The genes are TRBV6-5 and TRBJ1-2, with a possible D match to TRBD1 (5 bases). From germline, CDR1 is MNHEY and CDR2 SVGAGI. The ends were cut back, 6 bases at V and 3 bases at J, with 11 bases in the middle. CDR3 length equals 13 residues.

The table lists this clone with a few counts. The gene calls are TRBV7-8 and TRBJ2-7, with TRBD1 identical over 9 bases. The trim removed 5 bases at V and 5 bases at J, leaving 7 bases unmatched. Germline lookup yields CDR1 SGHVS and CDR2 FQNEAQ. The CDR3 consists of 14 residues. The CDR3 DNA reads as TGTGCCAGCAGCCCGAGGGACAGGGTCCACGAGCAGTACGTC. It translates to CASSPRDRVHEQYV.

J is TRBJ1-2 and V is TRBV29-1; D not resolved. V was trimmed by 0 bases and J by 1 base, leaving 0 bases between them. CDR3 length: 11 amino acids. Germline CDR1 reads SQVTM; CDR2 reads ANQGSEA. The CDR3 spells CSVEDNYGYTF. The CDR3 bases are TGCAGCGTTGAAGATAACTATGGCTACACCTTC.

The chain recombines TRBV7-8 with TRBJ2-5; a weak D match, TRBD1 (6 bases). The CDR3 is made up of 13 amino acids. CDR1 is SGHVS, CDR2 FQNEAQ, per germline. Between the trimmed V and J ends, which lost 1 base and 5 bases, there was a span of 8 bases. CDR3 sequence reads: CASSLGTVETQYF. The CDR3 region has the DNA TGTGCCAGCAGCTTAGGGACAGTGGAGACCCAGTACTTC.

The rearrangement links TRBV27 to TRBJ2-7, with 10 nucleotides matching TRBD2. The junction had 17 bases not matched to a gene; V was cut back by 6 bases and J by 3 bases. Germline-derived CDR1 and CDR2 are MNHEY and SMNVEV (reference sequence). This CDR3 is 18 amino acids long. The CDR3 region has the DNA TGTGCCAGCAGCACCCCCAAGGCTAGCGGGAGACTATTCTACGAGCAGTACTTC. It codes for CASSTPKASGRLFYEQYF.

The chain is built from TRBV30 and TRBJ2-2; possibly TRBD1 for D (6 bases). This CDR3 is built from 17 residues. The V end lost 5 bases, the J end lost 2 bases, and 21 bases lay between the germline ends. CDR1 and CDR2 (germline): GTSNPN, SVGIG (reference sequence). This CDR3 is CAWAPFPGTYNTGELFF. The CDR3 DNA reads TGTGCCTGGGCCCCTTTCCCCGGGACATATAACACCGGGGAGCTGTTTTTT.

This clone has a handful of counts. V usage is TRBV27 and J usage is TRBJ1-1; D ambiguous. The V gene lost 6 bases and the J gene lost 1 base, with 9 bases spanning the gap. Germline V gene lookup returns CDR1 MNHEY and CDR2 SMNVEV (reference sequence). CDR3 length equals 13 residues. The DNA of the CDR3 is TGTGCCAGCAGATGGACGGAGAACACTGAAGCTTTCTTT. This translates into CASRWTENTEAFF.

The rearrangement uses TRBV27 and TRBJ1-1; a weak D match, TRBD1 (6 bases). This CDR3 contains 14 residues. Trimming left V 5 bases short and J 6 bases short, with 16 bases between. Germline CDR1 is MNHEY and CDR2 is SMNVEV (reference sequence). Here the CDR3 reads CASSPGGGRAEAFF. CDR3 bases: TGTGCCAGCAGTCCCGGGGGGGGCAGGGCTGAAGCTTTCTTT.

CDR3 protein: CASSPALVSSYNEQFF. CDR3 nucleotide sequence: TGTGCCAGCAGCCCAGCGTTAGTCAGCTCCTACAATGAGCAGTTCTTC. The chain employs TRBV7-9 and TRBJ2-1; D unresolved. This CDR3 spans 16 amino acids. V lost 5 bases, J lost 0 bases, and 14 bases lay in between. Germline loops: CDR1 SEHNR, CDR2 FQNEAQ (reference sequence).

The chain uses TRBV5-8 and TRBJ1-1; unclear D gene. The CDR3 consists of 11 residues. V lost 2 bases and J 7 bases, leaving 6 bases between the germline ends. Germline CDR1 SGHTS, CDR2 YDEGEE. The CDR3 sequence: CASSFGSEAFF. CDR3 DNA sequence: TGTGCCAGCAGCTTCGGGAGTGAAGCTTTCTTT.

The chain couples TRBV21-1 to TRBJ2-5; the table's D gene call, TRBD1, was not cross checked with the DNA. TRBV21-1 is assigned pseudogene status. The length of the CDR3 is 9 residues. Here the CDR3 DNA reads TGTGCCAGCCTCGGACAAGGGTACTTC. As protein: CASLGQGYF.

This sequence joins TRBV19 and TRBJ2-7; 10 bases agree with TRBD2. V dropped 5 bases and J dropped 3; count of bases not matched to a gene: 7. Germline lookup yields CDR1 LNHDA and CDR2 SQIVND (reference sequence). This CDR3 region has 15 residues. CDR3 protein: CASSHSLAGDYEQYF. The CDR3 DNA reads as TGTGCCAGTAGTCATAGCCTAGCGGGAGACTACGAGCAGTACTTC. Full variable domain (remainder filled in from reference TRBV19 and TRBJ2-7): DGGITQSPKYLFRKEGQNVTLSCEQNLNHDAMYWYRQDPGQGLRLIYYSQIVNDFQKGDIAEGYSVSREKKESFPLTVTSAQKNPTAFYLCASSHSLAGDYEQYFGPGTRLTVT.

This sequence joins TRBV27 and TRBJ2-1, with D unresolved. The CDR3 has 14 residues. Trimming stripped 8 bases from V and 6 bases from J, with 17 bases between. Germline-derived CDR1 and CDR2 are MNHEY and SMNVEV (reference sequence). This chain's CDR3 is CASRPRLARNEQFF. The DNA of the CDR3 is TGTGCCAGCCGGCCCCGATTAGCCCGCAATGAGCAGTTCTTC.

V is TRBV4-1 and J is TRBJ1-2, with TRBD1 as a possible D gene (6 bases). The V end lost 0 bases, the J end lost 4 bases, and 12 bases lay between the germline ends. The V gene's germline CDR1 is MGHRA and CDR2 YSYEKL. The CDR3 is 15 residues long. CDR3 coding DNA: TGCGCCAGCAGCCAAGAGACAGGAGAAATCTATGGCTACACCTTC. Encoded protein: CASSQETGEIYGYTF.

CDR3 residues: CASRPQGANEQFF. In nucleotides, the CDR3 is TGTGCCAGCAGGCCACAGGGGGCCAATGAGCAGTTCTTC. The rearrangement joins TRBV7-6 to TRBJ2-1, with 9 bases that match TRBD1. Germline V lookup: CDR1 SGHVS, CDR2 FNYEAQ. The CDR3 runs to 13 residues. J gave up 6 bases and V 6 bases, and 3 bases lay outside the gene matches. Full variable domain (outside the CDR3, taken from reference TRBV7-6 and TRBJ2-1): GAGVSQSPRYKVTKRGQDVALRCDPISGHVSLYWYRQALGQGPEFLTYFNYEAQQDKSGLPNDRFSAERPEGSISTLTIQRTEQRDSAMYRCASRPQGANEQFFGPGTRLTVL.

The chain couples TRBV6-5 to TRBJ1-1; perhaps TRBD1 as D (5 bases). The ends were cut back, 2 bases at V and 5 bases at J, with 12 bases in the middle. The CDR3 contains 14 residues. Germline lookup yields CDR1 MNHEY and CDR2 SVGAGI. The CDR3 region is CASSYGSGGTEAFF. The CDR3 coding sequence is TGTGCCAGCAGTTACGGGAGCGGGGGGACTGAAGCTTTCTTT.

This clone appeared a single time. The rearrangement uses TRBV10-3 and TRBJ2-5, with 8 nucleotides matching TRBD2. CDR1 and CDR2 from the germline V gene are ENHRY and SYGVKD. This CDR3 is built from 14 residues. Trimming at V came to 2 bases and at J to 5 bases, leaving 4 bases not matched to a gene. The CDR3 is CAISEEAGVETQYF. CDR3 nucleotides: TGTGCCATCAGTGAGGAAGCGGGAGTGGAGACCCAGTACTTC.

V is TRBV7-9 and J is TRBJ2-3, with TRBD1 matching over 12 bases. Germline CDR1 reads SEHNR; CDR2 reads FQNEAQ (reference sequence). The CDR3 has 17 residues. V trimming: 6 bases; J trimming: 5 bases; junction bases outside the gene matches: 12. The CDR3 spells CASSLAPGQGARDTQYF. The DNA of the CDR3 is TGTGCCAGCAGTCTAGCGCCGGGACAGGGGGCGAGAGATACGCAGTATTTT.